This T cell receptor beta chain was retrieved from a study of cytomegalovirus exposure and HLA in healthy donors. Here immunoSEQ multiplex PCR was the method, and the copy in TCRdb shows in-frame clones only, minus some. The sample lists roughly 75,000 clones; approximately 95% were seen once. As to this clone: The antigen remains undetermined.

Whole-study findings and limits: Rare TCR sequences dominated, though some public TCRs recurred in many donors.

This sequence was found in a woman aged 18-29 years in good health and CMV-seronegative. The sequencing input was PBMCs.

CDR3 sequence (DNA): TGTGCCTGGAGTACCAGCGGGGGGGCGAATACGCAGTATTTT. Translating it yields CAWSTSGGANTQYF. The chain is built from TRBV30 and TRBJ2-3; 10 positions agree with TRBD2. The CDR3 is 14 amino acids. Germline CDR1 and CDR2: GTSNPN and SVGIG (reference sequence). The J segment lost 7 bases and the V segment lost 2 bases, leaving 6 bases of the junction unmatched. Full variable domain (rest looked up from reference TRBV30 and TRBJ2-3): SQTIHQWPATLVQPVGSPLSLECTVEGTSNPNLYWYRQAAGRGLQLLFYSVGIGQISSEVPQNLSASRPQDRQFILSSKKLLLSDSGFYLCAWSTSGGANTQYFGPGTRLTVL.